This is a list of T cell receptor beta chains from one sample in a study of cytomegalovirus exposure and HLA in healthy donors. Data came from immunoSEQ multiplex PCR; TCRdb stores just in-frame clones and leaves some out. The table has a few hundred thousand clones, nearly 90% seen once. The sample was PBMCs. All receptors derive from a woman under 30 in good health and CMV-seronegative. Both conserved end residues are trimmed from each CDR3.

V,length,CDR3
TRBV6-1,12,ASSEPGQGRGYT
TRBV25-1,13,ASSEGGRQLRGYT
TRBV6-5,11,ASSYGGGTEAF
TRBV9,13,ASSVGGGATGELF
TRBV28,12,ASSPQGLNTEAF
TRBV6-5,13,ASSYIEGAYYGYT
TRBV2,12,ASSYGTSADTQY
TRBV10-3,10,AISDRNTEAF
TRBV4-1,13,ASSQDLGLQETQY
TRBV29-1,13,SVGGTSGDQETQY
TRBV29-1,10,SVGTLGGPLH
TRBV5-1,13,ASSLGPTVGSEAF
TRBV5-1,13,ASRLTGGSTGELF
TRBV30,11,AWTQDRAYGYT
TRBV6-6,11,ASSPPDTHIQY
TRBV21-1,10,ASRDVGGEQF
TRBV28,16,ASSSGTSGGTARDTQY
TRBV5-1,11,ASSLAMTDTQY
TRBV10-3,11,AISHSSTDTQY
TRBV28,13,ASIRWGQGLHEQF
TRBV25-1,15,ASSEGNLAGGGETQY
TRBV7-9,12,ASSPPRQLSSYT
TRBV5-8,13,ASSAGQENPYEQY
TRBV13,14,ASSLVQSVAKNIQY
TRBV5-6,12,ASSLRQVAEKLF
TRBV28,14,ASSPPRTGSSYEQY
TRBV7-2,13,ASSSGTGRRETQY
TRBV7-8,15,ASSLPGQPSSGNTIY
TRBV18,11,ASSPGTHYEQY
TRBV29-1,12,SATTGSSYNEQF
TRBV14,15,ASSQGPRDSSPYEQY
TRBV18,14,ASSPYTGATNEKLF
TRBV29-1,10,SWGGQGGEQF
TRBV4-3,12,ASSSEATNEKLF
TRBV2,11,ASSPTRQETQY
TRBV7-9,12,ASSSEGVGPEAF
TRBV6-5,13,ASSYTGTVNYGYT
TRBV6-4,13,ASSDLVNGTGELF
TRBV9,11,ASSVGWSNEQF
TRBV11-2,15,ASSHGLRGRPNTEAF
TRBV6-1,13,ASSEAGDSNYGYT
TRBV15,14,ATSLERGAETGELF
TRBV30,10,AWSVQSMELF
TRBV7-6,11,ASSLNPLSGYT
TRBV28,9,ASSLGQLKH